The next 7 T cell receptor beta chains were all read from a single sample in a study of identical twins. TCRdb passed the 5' RACE reads through MiXCR, listing each CDR3 protein once. The sample holds about 300,000 distinct CDR3 sequences; about 12% are singletons and the top ten take more than 6%. The same specimen was also included in a second study, on yellow fever vaccine responses in identical twins.

The sequencing sample was made of CD8+ T cells sorted from blood. Every receptor here comes from a woman aged 18-29 years in good health.

This rearrangement joins TRBV11-2 to TRBJ2-7; TRBD1 might be the D (5 bases). Germline V lookup: CDR1 SGHAT, CDR2 FQNNGV. This CDR3 has 13 residues. V lost 7 bases and J 0 bases, leaving 10 bases between the germline ends. DNA for the CDR3: TGTGCCAGCATTGACAGTAGCTCCTACGAGCAGTACTTC. Translating gives CASIDSSSYEQYF.

The sample holds many counts of this clonotype. The rearrangement uses TRBV12-3 or TRBV12-4 and TRBJ2-1; 9 bases line up with TRBD2. V gave up 4 bases and J gave up 6 bases; unmatched junction bases: 10. This CDR3 has 16 residues. CDR3 in amino acids: CASSSLISGSRNEQFF. CDR3 nucleotides: TGTGCCAGCAGTTCCCTAATTAGCGGGAGCCGCAATGAGCAGTTCTTC.

The sample holds a few counts of this clonotype. The chain carries TRBV12-3 or TRBV12-4 and TRBJ2-1, with 9 bases aligning to TRBD2. The CDR3 has 18 amino acids. V trimming: 5 bases; J trimming: 3 bases; junction bases outside the gene matches: 14. This CDR3 is CASSVGAGGPFGYNEQFF. In nucleotides, the CDR3 is TGTGCCAGCAGTGTCGGGGCGGGAGGGCCTTTCGGCTACAATGAGCAGTTCTTC.

The chain has TRBV27 and TRBJ1-5, with no clear D. The CDR3 is 15 residues long. The germline V gene has CDR1 MNHEY and CDR2 SMNVEV (reference sequence). The ends were cut back, 1 base at V and 5 bases at J, with 12 bases in the middle. Written as DNA, the CDR3 is TGTGCCAGCAGTTTATTCGGTGGTCGGGATCAGCCCCAGCATTTT. It codes for CASSLFGGRDQPQHF.

At least ten counts were recorded for this clonotype. This chain connects TRBV7-6 to TRBJ1-1, with 7 positions matching TRBD1. Germline lookup yields CDR1 SGHVS and CDR2 FNYEAQ. This CDR3 is 13 amino acids long. The V gene end was trimmed by 2 bases and the J gene end by 5 bases; junction bases not matched to a gene: 2. The CDR3 protein is CASSLLTGTEAFF. CDR3 sequence (DNA): TGTGCCAGCAGCTTACTGACAGGGACTGAAGCTTTCTTT.

This clonotype occurred many times. This chain links TRBV20-1 with TRBJ1-6; TRBD1 matches 8 bases. This CDR3 is built from 15 residues. CDR1 is DFQATT, CDR2 SNEGSKA, per germline (reference sequence). Trimming removed 6 bases from V and 10 bases from J; junction bases left unmatched: 14. CDR3 sequence reads: CSARTGGSDSSPLHF. CDR3 nucleotide sequence: TGCAGTGCAAGAACAGGGGGTAGCGATTCCTCACCCCTCCACTTT.

There are many counts of this clonotype. V gene TRBV2 combines with J gene TRBJ2-3; D not certain. CDR3 size: 14 residues. Germline V gives CDR1 SNHLY, CDR2 FYNNEI. Deletions cut 4 bases from V and 0 bases from J, with 8 bases between. The DNA for the CDR3 is TGTGCCAGCAGTGGACCTTATAGCACAGATACGCAGTATTTT. It translates to CASSGPYSTDTQYF.